The 32 T cell receptor beta chains given below trace back to one sample, sequenced in a study of cytomegalovirus exposure and HLA in healthy donors. The protocol was immunoSEQ multiplex PCR, while the TCRdb copy is restricted to in-frame clones and leaves out a portion. The data show roughly 98,000 clones, with roughly 89% seen just once and roughly 4% held by the top ten. Specimen: PBMCs. The receptors stem from a woman aged 25 to 39 in good health and CMV-seronegative.

The chain couples TRBV6-4 to TRBJ1-1, with a tentative D call TRBD1 (6 bases). Deletions cut 7 bases from V and 2 bases from J, with 17 bases between. Germline CDR1 and CDR2: MRHNA and SNTAGT. The CDR3 is 15 residues long. CDR3 nucleotide sequence: TGTGCCAGCACGCGACACAGGGCCCGAAACACTGAAGCTTTCTTT. As protein: CASTRHRARNTEAFF.

The chain combines TRBV5-8 with TRBJ2-1, with 7 bases that match TRBD1. V dropped 2 bases and J dropped 6; count of bases not matched to a gene: 5. CDR1 is SGHTS, CDR2 YDEGEE, per germline. CDR3 length equals 14 residues. This CDR3 is CASSFKQGVNEQFF. CDR3 DNA: TGTGCCAGCAGCTTCAAGCAGGGGGTCAATGAGCAGTTCTTC.

V is TRBV29-1 and J is TRBJ1-1; perhaps TRBD1 as D (6 bases). The V end was cut by 1 base, the J end by 10 bases, with 13 bases between. This CDR3 is built from 12 residues. Germline V gene sequence: CDR1 SQVTM, CDR2 ANQGSEA. The CDR3 bases are TGCAGCGTTGAAGCCGCAGGGGTAGCAGCTTTCTTT. Protein: CSVEAAGVAAFF.

V is TRBV29-1 and J is TRBJ2-2; the match to TRBD1 covers 8 bases. V was pared by 6 bases and J by 1 base, with 7 bases of the junction left unmatched. The CDR3 loop spans 15 amino acids. CDR1 and CDR2 (germline): SQVTM, ANQGSEA. CDR3 residues: CSVPGQGVNTGELFF. DNA of the CDR3: TGCAGCGTGCCCGGACAGGGAGTGAACACCGGGGAGCTGTTTTTT.

This chain uses TRBV15 with TRBJ2-7; 9 nucleotides match TRBD2. CDR3 length equals 17 residues. Per germline, CDR1 LNHNV and CDR2 YYDKDF (reference sequence). The trim removed 5 bases at V and 1 base at J, leaving 12 bases unmatched. The CDR3 is CATSGPVGLAGSYEQYF. CDR3 DNA sequence: TGTGCCACCAGCGGCCCGGTCGGGCTAGCGGGGTCCTACGAGCAGTACTTC.

In its sample, this clone was seen once. This chain joins TRBV29-1 and TRBJ2-5, with a tentative D call TRBD1 (6 bases). Germline V CDR1 and CDR2: SQVTM, ANQGSEA. V shed 8 bases and J shed 1 base, with 17 bases lying between them. This CDR3 contains 14 residues. The CDR3 is CSSRRYRAQETQYF. CDR3 bases: TGCAGCTCGCGGCGGTACAGGGCCCAAGAGACCCAGTACTTC.

The genes are TRBV6-1 and TRBJ1-2; TRBD1 is a possible D gene (5 bases). The CDR3 runs 15 residues. CDR1 and CDR2 from the germline V gene are MNHNS and SASEGT. The ends were cut back, 2 bases at V and 4 bases at J, with 14 bases in the middle. The CDR3 loop reads CASSERGIGTYGYTF. CDR3 nucleotides: TGTGCCAGCAGTGAACGGGGGATAGGGACCTATGGCTACACCTTC.

The rearrangement joins TRBV2 to TRBJ1-1, with D maybe TRBD1 (5 bases). This CDR3 has 14 amino acids. Per the germline V gene, CDR1 is SNHLY and CDR2 is FYNNEI. V was clipped by 1 base and J by 4 bases, with 10 bases between them. The CDR3 spells CASSEGGGFTEAFF. The CDR3 coding sequence is TGTGCCAGCAGTGAAGGGGGGGGGTTCACTGAAGCTTTCTTT.

The rearrangement uses TRBV15 and TRBJ2-7; a weak D match, TRBD1 (6 bases). Trimming left V 1 base short and J 6 bases short, with 19 bases between. Germline V CDR1 and CDR2: LNHNV, YYDKDF (reference sequence). CDR3 length: 16 amino acids. This CDR3 reads CATSRAGYRVGLEQYF. The CDR3 DNA is TGTGCCACCAGCAGAGCTGGGTACAGGGTGGGTCTCGAGCAGTACTTC.

The V gene is TRBV7-3, the J gene TRBJ1-1; D is unresolved. CDR1 is SGHTA, CDR2 FQGTGA, per germline. The V end lost 5 bases, the J end lost 5 bases, and 6 bases lay between the germline ends. This CDR3 contains 11 residues. The CDR3 nucleotides are TGTGCCAGCAGCCTCGGTACTGAAGCTTTCTTT. It is translated as CASSLGTEAFF.

This sequence joins TRBV5-1 and TRBJ1-2; a possible D gene is TRBD1 (5 bases). Between the trimmed V and J ends, which lost 6 bases and 2 bases, there was a span of 17 bases. CDR1 is SGHRS, CDR2 YFSETQ, per germline. The CDR3 is made up of 15 amino acids. In nucleotides, the CDR3 is TGCGCCAGCACCCCCGGCGGGGGGGGGAACTATGGCTACACCTTC. Residues: CASTPGGGGNYGYTF.

The chain is built from TRBV6-1 and TRBJ2-3; 8 bases map to TRBD2. Losses at the gene ends were 4 bases for V and 0 bases for J; bases not matched to a gene: 6. Germline loops: CDR1 MNHNS, CDR2 SASEGT. CDR3 length equals 16 residues. For the CDR3, the DNA is TGTGCCAGCAGTGTCTCTAGCGGGTCTAGCACAGATACGCAGTATTTT. This codes for CASSVSSGSSTDTQYF.

This chain joins TRBV11-1 and TRBJ2-6; D is uncertain. CDR1 and CDR2 from the germline V gene are SGHAT and FQDESV (reference sequence). V was trimmed by 1 base and J by 2 bases, leaving 9 bases between them. The CDR3 covers 16 residues. The CDR3 reads CASSLGRNTGANVLTF. The CDR3 region has the DNA TGTGCCAGCAGCTTAGGGCGGAATACTGGGGCCAACGTCCTGACTTTC.

The chain recombines TRBV5-6 with TRBJ2-7; 7 nucleotides line up with TRBD2. The V segment lost 4 bases and the J segment 0 bases; nucleotides outside the gene matches: 4. The CDR3 totals 14 residues. Looked up from germline, CDR1 is SGHDT and CDR2 is YYEEEE. The CDR3 DNA is TGTGCCAGCAGCCCGGGGAGGGGCTCCTACGAGCAGTACTTC. This translates into CASSPGRGSYEQYF.

The J gene is TRBJ1-1, the V gene TRBV9; the D gene is possibly TRBD1 (5 bases). CDR3 length equals 16 residues. V was clipped by 0 bases and J by 0 bases, with 12 bases between them. The germline CDR1 and CDR2 sequences are SGDLS and YYNGEE. The CDR3 loop is CASSVVPGVMNTEAFF. The CDR3 coding sequence is TGTGCCAGCAGCGTAGTTCCGGGGGTAATGAACACTGAAGCTTTCTTT. Filled out from reference TRBV9 and TRBJ1-1, the complete variable domain reads DSGVTQTPKHLITATGQRVTLRCSPRSGDLSVYWYQQSLDQGLQFLIQYYNGEERAKGNILERFSAQQFPDLHSELNLSSLELGDSALYFCASSVVPGVMNTEAFFGQGTRLTVV.

This clone was recorded at least ten times. The genes are TRBV5-1 and TRBJ1-5; 9 bases fit TRBD1. The CDR3 length is 15 residues. The germline V gene has CDR1 SGHRS and CDR2 YFSETQ. The J segment lost 1 base and the V segment lost 1 base, leaving 0 bases of the junction unmatched. This CDR3 reads CASSLTGGSNQPQHF. The CDR3 DNA sequence: TGCGCCAGCAGCTTGACAGGGGGCAGCAATCAGCCCCAGCATTTT. Full variable domain (rest looked up from reference TRBV5-1 and TRBJ1-5): KAGVTQTPRYLIKTRGQQVTLSCSPISGHRSVSWYQQTPGQGLQFLFEYFSETQRNKGNFPGRFSGRQFSNSRSEMNVSTLELGDSALYLCASSLTGGSNQPQHFGDGTRLSIL.

The V and J genes are TRBV5-5 and TRBJ1-3; no firm D call. Germline V gives CDR1 SGHKS, CDR2 YYEKEE (reference sequence). CDR3 length: 15 residues. The V end was cut by 4 bases, the J end by 5 bases, with 16 bases between. CDR3 in amino acids: CASSRLTGYRNTIYF. CDR3 coding DNA: TGTGCCAGCAGCAGGCTCACGGGGTATAGAAACACCATATATTTT.

CDR3 DNA sequence: TGTGCCAGTAGTATATGGCAGGACACCGGGGAGCTGTTTTTT. Translating gives CASSIWQDTGELFF. The chain joins TRBV19 to TRBJ2-2, with D hard to call. CDR3 length: 14 amino acids. Germline V lookup: CDR1 LNHDA, CDR2 SQIVND (reference sequence). V was clipped by 2 bases and J by 3 bases, with 7 bases between them.

The rearrangement joins TRBV15 to TRBJ1-5, with D maybe TRBD1 (6 bases). CDR1 and CDR2 (germline): LNHNV, YYDKDF (reference sequence). The CDR3 is 15 amino acids. The V end lost 3 bases, the J end lost 6 bases, and 15 bases lay between the germline ends. CDR3 DNA: TGTGCCACCAGCAGGGGGGGGCTGAATGGTCAGCCCCAGCATTTT. Translation: CATSRGGLNGQPQHF.

The rearrangement uses TRBV4-1 and TRBJ2-7, with TRBD2 matching over 9 bases. There are 16 residues in the CDR3. V shed 3 bases and J 9 bases; nucleotides not matched to a gene: 15. Germline CDR1 is MGHRA and CDR2 is YSYEKL. CDR3 residues: CASSQQDGGRGLGQYF. In nucleotides, the CDR3 is TGCGCCAGCAGCCAGCAAGACGGCGGGAGGGGTCTCGGGCAGTACTTC.

This chain connects TRBV14 to TRBJ2-7; the match to TRBD2 covers 7 bases. V dropped 4 bases and J dropped 1; count of bases not matched to a gene: 22. The CDR3 is 20 residues long. Germline CDR1 is SGHDN and CDR2 is FVKESK. The CDR3 loop is CASSRLGWKGGSGDSYEQYF. DNA of the CDR3: TGTGCCAGCAGCCGCTTAGGATGGAAGGGCGGGAGCGGGGATTCCTACGAGCAGTACTTC.

This chain connects TRBV5-4 to TRBJ2-1; TRBD1 aligns across 9 bases. V dropped 5 bases and J dropped 8; count of bases not matched to a gene: 11. Germline V gene data show CDR1 as SGHNT and CDR2 as YYREEE (reference sequence). This CDR3 spans 15 amino acids. In DNA, the CDR3 is TGTGCCAGCAGGGCCGGGACAGGGCGTTTGGATGAGCAGTTCTTC. As protein: CASRAGTGRLDEQFF.

This sequence joins TRBV20-1 and TRBJ2-1; a weak D match, TRBD2 (5 bases). Germline lookup yields CDR1 DFQATT and CDR2 SNEGSKA (reference sequence). The CDR3 has 11 amino acids. Trimming stripped 2 bases from V and 9 bases from J, with 8 bases between. The CDR3: CSARREGEQFF. The CDR3 DNA is TGCAGTGCTAGACGAGAGGGTGAGCAGTTCTTC.

The genes are TRBV19 and TRBJ2-3; no clear D gene. Looked up from germline, CDR1 is LNHDA and CDR2 is SQIVND (reference sequence). Trimming pared 6 bases from V and 0 bases from J, leaving 16 bases between. The CDR3 is made up of 16 amino acids. CDR3 protein: CASRRTATVSTDTQYF. CDR3 DNA sequence: TGTGCCAGTAGGAGAACAGCCACCGTTAGCACAGATACGCAGTATTTT.

The chain joins TRBV19 to TRBJ1-3; D gene ambiguous. The CDR3 is made up of 14 amino acids. Germline CDR1 and CDR2: LNHDA and SQIVND (reference sequence). The V end lost 9 bases, the J end lost 0 bases, and 12 bases lay between the germline ends. The CDR3 loop is CASADWSSGNTIYF. The CDR3 coding sequence is TGTGCCAGCGCCGACTGGAGCTCTGGAAACACCATATATTTT.

The chain joins TRBV5-5 to TRBJ1-2; TRBD1 aligns across 9 bases. Germline V lookup: CDR1 SGHKS, CDR2 YYEKEE (reference sequence). V lost 4 bases, J lost 6 bases, and 4 bases stayed unmatched. This CDR3 has 13 amino acids. The CDR3 loop reads CASSHRTGDGYTF. DNA for the CDR3: TGTGCCAGCAGCCACCGGACAGGGGATGGCTACACCTTC.

The chain links TRBV27 to TRBJ2-5; the match to TRBD2 covers 11 bases. Germline CDR1 MNHEY, CDR2 SMNVEV (reference sequence). This CDR3 is built from 17 residues. With 3 bases clipped from V and 5 bases from J, the junction kept 11 bases outside the gene matches. The CDR3 loop reads CASSLGSGGALGETQYF. CDR3 DNA: TGTGCCAGCAGTTTGGGTAGCGGGGGGGCCTTAGGGGAGACCCAGTACTTC.

The gene calls are TRBV19 and TRBJ1-1, with D unclear. Germline values: CDR1 LNHDA, CDR2 SQIVND (reference sequence). Deletions cut 7 bases from V and 0 bases from J, with 15 bases between. This CDR3 is 15 amino acids long. This chain's CDR3 is CASKITPQLNTEAFF. In DNA form, the CDR3 reads TGTGCCAGTAAAATTACACCACAGCTGAACACTGAAGCTTTCTTT.

The chain recombines TRBV6-5 with TRBJ2-7; TRBD2 matches at 7 bases. The CDR3 has 10 amino acids. With V trimmed by 8 bases and J by 11 bases, 6 bases remained unmatched. Germline loops: CDR1 MNHEY, CDR2 SVGAGI. The CDR3 here is CASRGGREYF. The CDR3 nucleotides read TGTGCCAGCCGTGGGGGGAGGGAGTACTTC.

V gene TRBV4-2 combines with J gene TRBJ1-3; D gene ambiguous. Trimming took off 0 bases at V and 3 bases at J, with 6 bases between the two ends. The CDR3 contains 14 residues. Per the germline V gene, CDR1 is LGHNA and CDR2 is YNFKEQ. The CDR3 DNA follows: TGTGCCAGCAGCCAAGATCGCGGTGGAAACACCATATATTTT. Translation gives CASSQDRGGNTIYF.

The CDR3 region is CASSPARTRSNQPQHF. The CDR3, as DNA: TGTGCCAGCAGCCCCGCCAGGACAAGGAGCAATCAGCCCCAGCATTTT. The V and J genes are TRBV7-8 and TRBJ1-5; TRBD1 might be the D (5 bases). Germline values: CDR1 SGHVS, CDR2 FQNEAQ. The CDR3 runs 16 residues. V shed 5 bases and J shed 1 base, with 15 bases lying between them.

The chain uses TRBV6-5 and TRBJ2-3, with TRBD2 matching over 10 bases. Germline V gene data show CDR1 as MNHEY and CDR2 as SVGAGI. Losses at the gene ends were 4 bases for V and 2 bases for J; bases not matched to a gene: 6. The CDR3 sequence is 16 residues long. The CDR3 DNA reads as TGTGCCAGCAGTTCCCCGACTAGCGGGCCCACAGATACGCAGTATTTT. Protein product: CASSSPTSGPTDTQYF.